This T cell receptor (beta chain) stems from a study of T cell responses to AZD1222 COVID-19 vaccine. Sequencing was performed with immunoSEQ multiplex PCR; in TCRdb, only in-frame clones are kept and a portion is missing. The sample lists 150,000 or so clones, about 92% seen once, with approximately 6.2% in the top ten. In regard to this clone: Its antigen is as yet unknown.

Germline lookup yields CDR1 SGHVS and CDR2 FNYEAQ. The ends were cut back, 2 bases at V and 2 bases at J, with 21 bases in the middle. The CDR3 covers 18 residues. Study-wide findings and caveats: Spike-specific TCR repertoires showed rising breadth and depth after two AZD1222 doses. Repertoire samples came only from after the peak T cell response. Unmutated variant regions reportedly attract nearly half of all spike-specific TCRs. Researchers report vaccine-associated CD4 TCRs spanning spike, with dominance at 160-218 and 743-854.

The J gene is TRBJ1-2, the V gene TRBV7-6, with D possibly matching TRBD1 (6 bases). Specimen: peripheral blood, collected 28 days after the second AZD1222 dose. The origin of this receptor is an adult who received the AZD1222 COVID-19 vaccine. The CDR3 loop reads CASSLSPGGGVENYGYTF. CDR3 DNA sequence: TGTGCCAGCAGCTTATCTCCCGGGGGGGGCGTCGAGAACTATGGCTACACCTTC.